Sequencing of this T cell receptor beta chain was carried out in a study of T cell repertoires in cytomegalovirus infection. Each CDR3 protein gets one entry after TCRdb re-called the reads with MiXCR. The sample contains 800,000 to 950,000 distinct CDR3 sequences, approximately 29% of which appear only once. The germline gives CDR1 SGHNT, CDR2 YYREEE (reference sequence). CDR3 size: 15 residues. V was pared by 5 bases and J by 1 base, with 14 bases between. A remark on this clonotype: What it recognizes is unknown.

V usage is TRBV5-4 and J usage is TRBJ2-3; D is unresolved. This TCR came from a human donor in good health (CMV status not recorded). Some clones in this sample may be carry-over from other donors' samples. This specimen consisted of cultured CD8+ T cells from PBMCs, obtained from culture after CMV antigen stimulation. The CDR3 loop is CASRDPETGTDTQYF. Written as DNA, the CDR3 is TGTGCCAGCAGGGACCCGGAAACAGGCACAGATACGCAGTATTTT.